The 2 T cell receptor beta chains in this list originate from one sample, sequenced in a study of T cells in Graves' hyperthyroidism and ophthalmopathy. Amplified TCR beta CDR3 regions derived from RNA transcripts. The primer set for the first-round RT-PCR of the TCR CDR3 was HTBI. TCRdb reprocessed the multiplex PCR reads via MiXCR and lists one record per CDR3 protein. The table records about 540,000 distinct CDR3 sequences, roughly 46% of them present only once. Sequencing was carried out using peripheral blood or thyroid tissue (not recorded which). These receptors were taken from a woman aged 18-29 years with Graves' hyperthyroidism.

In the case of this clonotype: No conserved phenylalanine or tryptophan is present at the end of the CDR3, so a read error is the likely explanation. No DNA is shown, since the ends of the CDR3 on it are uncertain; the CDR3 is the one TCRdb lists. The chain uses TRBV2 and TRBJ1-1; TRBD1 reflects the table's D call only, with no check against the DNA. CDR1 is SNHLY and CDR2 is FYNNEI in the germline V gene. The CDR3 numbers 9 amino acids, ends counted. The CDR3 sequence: CASSRGQAL.

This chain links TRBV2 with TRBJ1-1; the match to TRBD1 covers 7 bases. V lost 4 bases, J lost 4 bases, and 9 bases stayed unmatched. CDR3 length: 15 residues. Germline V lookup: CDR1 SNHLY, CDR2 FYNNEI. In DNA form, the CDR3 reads TGTGCCAGCAGTGTGACAGGGACGATGGGCACTGAAGCTTTCTTT. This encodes CASSVTGTMGTEAFF.